The 21 T cell receptor beta chains given below trace back to one sample, sequenced in a study of blood T cell repertoires in COVID-19. The table came from immunoSEQ multiplex PCR; TCRdb's copy has only in-frame clones and leaves some out. The sample includes 70,000 to 95,000 clones, 80% to 90% of them seen just once. Material for sequencing was peripheral blood. The origin of the receptors is a man in his forties or fifties with active COVID-19.

The rearrangement links TRBV6-5 to TRBJ1-6; D call uncertain. Germline CDR1 and CDR2: MNHEY and SVGAGI. The CDR3 runs to 14 residues. V shed 5 bases and J shed 4 bases, with 9 bases lying between them. Here the CDR3 DNA reads TGTGCCAGCAGTAGTCAGACATATAATTCACCCCTCCACTTT. It encodes CASSSQTYNSPLHF.

The CDR3 spells CASSTVSGANVLTF. The CDR3 nucleotides are TGTGCCAGTAGTACAGTCTCTGGGGCCAACGTCCTGACTTTC. The genes are TRBV19 and TRBJ2-6; D not certain. The CDR3 runs to 14 residues. Germline-derived CDR1 and CDR2 are LNHDA and SQIVND (reference sequence). Trimming removed 4 bases from V and 0 bases from J, with 4 bases in between.

This chain joins TRBV28 and TRBJ1-1, with 7 nucleotides matching TRBD1. V lost 4 bases and J lost 11; bases outside the gene matches: 16. The length of the CDR3 is 15 residues. CDR1 and CDR2 (germline): MDHEN, SYDVKM. The CDR3 nucleotides read TGTGCCAGCAGTTCATCCCTTATAGCGACAGGGAAGGCTTTCTTT. Residues: CASSSSLIATGKAFF. Supplemented by reference TRBV28 and TRBJ1-1, the full variable domain reads DVKVTQSSRYLVKRTGEKVFLECVQDMDHENMFWYRQDPGLGLRLIYFSYDVKMKEKGDIPEGYSVSREKKERFSLILESASTNQTSMYLCASSSSLIATGKAFFGQGTRLTVV.

The chain is built from TRBV15 and TRBJ2-3; D not certain. Germline V CDR1 and CDR2: LNHNV, YYDKDF (reference sequence). The ends were cut back, 0 bases at V and 5 bases at J, with 3 bases in the middle. The length of the CDR3 is 12 residues. Here the CDR3 DNA reads TGTGCCACCAGCAGAGACCTAGATACGCAGTATTTT. Translated: CATSRDLDTQYF.

The genes are TRBV7-8 and TRBJ1-5; possible D gene TRBD1, 5 bases. Per germline, CDR1 SGHVS and CDR2 FQNEAQ. The CDR3 length is 13 residues. V lost 1 base to trimming and J lost 5 bases, with 6 bases between them. CDR3 nucleotide sequence: TGTGCCAGCAGCTTAGTAGGGGATCAGCCCCAGCATTTT. It yields the protein CASSLVGDQPQHF.

The V and J genes are TRBV23-1 and TRBJ2-2; 7 nucleotides line up with TRBD1. TRBV23-1 is an open reading frame whose function is uncertain. This CDR3 comprises 15 residues. V shed 2 bases and J 5 bases; nucleotides not matched to a gene: 5. Here the CDR3 reads CASSQRQGGTGELFF. In DNA, the CDR3 is TGCGCCAGCAGTCAACGACAGGGTGGGACCGGGGAGCTGTTTTTT.

This clone has only one observation. J is TRBJ1-1 and V is TRBV6-5; 10 bases match TRBD1. The CDR3 has 13 residues. J gave up 6 bases and V 4 bases, and 2 bases lay outside the gene matches. Germline V gene lookup returns CDR1 MNHEY and CDR2 SVGAGI. The CDR3 DNA is TGTGCCAGCAGTTTGGGACAGGGGTCTGAAGCTTTCTTT. Translation gives CASSLGQGSEAFF.

This clone was seen just once. V usage is TRBV27 and J usage is TRBJ1-2; 8 bases are shared with TRBD1. The CDR3 length is 15 residues. Looked up from germline, CDR1 is MNHEY and CDR2 is SMNVEV (reference sequence). The V segment lost 2 bases and the J segment 3 bases; nucleotides outside the gene matches: 5. CDR3 amino acids: CASSLKPGGYYGYTF. CDR3 nucleotide sequence: TGTGCCAGCAGTTTAAAGCCAGGGGGCTACTATGGCTACACCTTC.

The chain recombines TRBV7-9 with TRBJ2-5; TRBD1 matches 11 bases. From germline, CDR1 is SEHNR and CDR2 FQNEAQ (reference sequence). Trimming took 5 bases from V and 5 from J; bases not matched to a gene: 4. CDR3 length equals 14 residues. The CDR3 spells CASSGTGGGETQYF. The CDR3 nucleotides read TGTGCCAGCAGCGGGACAGGGGGTGGGGAGACCCAGTACTTC. The variable domain in full, with the rest retrieved from reference TRBV7-9 and TRBJ2-5, is DTGVSQNPRHKITKRGQNVTFRCDPISEHNRLYWYRQTLGQGPEFLTYFQNEAQLEKSRLLSDRFSAERPKGSFSTLEIQRTEQGDSAMYLCASSGTGGGETQYFGPGTRLLVL.

The CDR3 region has the DNA TGTGCCAGCAGCTTACAAGGCTTGACTAGCGGAGGTACGCAGTATTTT. Residues: CASSLQGLTSGGTQYF. V gene TRBV7-2 combines with J gene TRBJ2-3; 9 bases match TRBD2. This CDR3 is 16 amino acids long. The V segment lost 2 bases and the J segment 8 bases; nucleotides outside the gene matches: 11. From germline, CDR1 is SGHTA and CDR2 FQGNSA.

The J gene is TRBJ2-3, the V gene TRBV18; 9 positions match TRBD2. Trimming at V came to 1 base and at J to 1 base, leaving 12 bases not matched to a gene. The CDR3 sequence is 19 residues long. Germline values: CDR1 KGHSH, CDR2 LQKENI. The CDR3: CASSPRASGNPGGTDTQYF. The CDR3 DNA reads TGTGCCAGCTCACCACGAGCTAGCGGGAACCCCGGGGGCACAGATACGCAGTATTTT.

J is TRBJ2-2 and V is TRBV4-3; no firm D call. The CDR3 is made up of 13 amino acids. Germline CDR1 is LGHNA and CDR2 is YSLEER. V gave up 2 bases and J gave up 2 bases, with 3 bases separating them. In nucleotides, the CDR3 is TGCGCCAGCAGCCAACCAAACACCGGGGAGCTGTTTTTT. Amino acid sequence: CASSQPNTGELFF.

The chain carries TRBV2 and TRBJ2-1, with 7 bases lining up with TRBD2. This CDR3 contains 16 residues. Germline CDR1 is SNHLY and CDR2 is FYNNEI. V shed 6 bases and J 6 bases; nucleotides not matched to a gene: 14. CDR3 protein: CASRRQTSIPGNEQFF. DNA for the CDR3: TGTGCCAGCAGACGCCAGACTAGCATTCCGGGCAATGAGCAGTTCTTC. The whole variable domain, filled in from reference TRBV2 and TRBJ2-1, reads EPEVTQTPSHQVTQMGQEVILRCVPISNHLYFYWYRQILGQKVEFLVSFYNNEISEKSEIFDDQFSVERPDGSNFTLKIRSTKLEDSAMYFCASRRQTSIPGNEQFFGPGTRLTVL.

Only one count was recorded for this clone. The chain has TRBV9 and TRBJ2-3; 14 positions agree with TRBD2. The V gene's germline CDR1 is SGDLS and CDR2 YYNGEE. Germline trimming cut 3 bases from V and 0 bases from J; bases unmatched to any gene: 3. CDR3 length equals 17 residues. The CDR3 DNA reads TGTGCCAGCAGCGGCGGGACTAGCGGGAGTAGCACAGATACGCAGTATTTT. Translating gives CASSGGTSGSSTDTQYF.

The CDR3 reads CASSLSTSGRANTGELFF. The CDR3 DNA sequence: TGTGCCAGCAGTTTGTCGACTAGCGGGCGAGCGAACACCGGGGAGCTGTTTTTT. V and J are TRBV27 and TRBJ2-2; 10 bases are shared with TRBD2. Trimming cost V 3 bases and J 0 bases; bases outside gene matches: 7. CDR3 length equals 18 residues. Germline V CDR1 and CDR2: MNHEY, SMNVEV (reference sequence).

In DNA form, the CDR3 reads TGTGCCAGCAGCCAAGATCCCGGGAATGAGCAGTTCTTC. It specifies CASSQDPGNEQFF. The chain couples TRBV14 to TRBJ2-1; D not certain. Looked up from germline, CDR1 is SGHDN and CDR2 is FVKESK. CDR3 length equals 13 residues. V was clipped by 0 bases and J by 7 bases, with 7 bases between them.

The rearrangement uses TRBV6-6 and TRBJ2-3, with D unclear. The germline V gene has CDR1 MNHNY and CDR2 SVGAGI (reference sequence). The length of the CDR3 is 16 residues. Trimming took 2 bases from V and 0 from J, leaving 12 bases between them. The CDR3 sequence: CASSYSVGSSTDTQYF. For the CDR3, the DNA is TGTGCCAGCAGTTACAGTGTGGGCAGTAGCACAGATACGCAGTATTTT.

This clone was detected only a few times. The J gene is TRBJ1-4, the V gene TRBV4-3; 11 bases are a match to TRBD1. The CDR3 contains 14 residues. Germline V CDR1 and CDR2: LGHNA, YSLEER. V trimming: 3 bases; J trimming: 8 bases; junction bases outside the gene matches: 2. CDR3 protein: CASSHGQGAEKLFF. The CDR3 bases are TGCGCCAGCAGCCACGGACAGGGGGCCGAAAAACTGTTTTTT.

The CDR3 DNA reads as TGTGCCAGCAGCTTCGGACAGGGCACCGGGGAGCTGTTTTTT. It is translated as CASSFGQGTGELFF. V is TRBV5-6 and J is TRBJ2-2; 8 nucleotides agree with TRBD1. Germline V CDR1 and CDR2: SGHDT, YYEEEE. J was trimmed by 4 bases and V by 2 bases; bases with no gene match: 1. The CDR3 extends over 14 amino acids.

This clone was picked up one time. This chain connects TRBV2 to TRBJ1-2; TRBD1 matches 8 bases. The CDR3 extends over 15 amino acids. V shed 6 bases, J shed 7 bases, and the junction held 13 bases outside the gene matches. Germline V lookup: CDR1 SNHLY, CDR2 FYNNEI. The CDR3: CASRTSPGQASGYTF. In DNA form, the CDR3 reads TGTGCCAGCAGGACTTCCCCGGGACAGGCCTCTGGCTACACCTTC.

This clone was detected only once. The chain has TRBV24-1 and TRBJ2-1, with 8 bases lining up with TRBD1. This CDR3 contains 15 residues. V shed 3 bases and J 9 bases; nucleotides not matched to a gene: 9. Germline-derived CDR1 and CDR2 are KGHDR and SFDVKD. CDR3 nucleotide sequence: TGTGCCACCAGTGATCCACGGACAGGGCAAAGTGAGCAGTTCTTC. As protein: CATSDPRTGQSEQFF.